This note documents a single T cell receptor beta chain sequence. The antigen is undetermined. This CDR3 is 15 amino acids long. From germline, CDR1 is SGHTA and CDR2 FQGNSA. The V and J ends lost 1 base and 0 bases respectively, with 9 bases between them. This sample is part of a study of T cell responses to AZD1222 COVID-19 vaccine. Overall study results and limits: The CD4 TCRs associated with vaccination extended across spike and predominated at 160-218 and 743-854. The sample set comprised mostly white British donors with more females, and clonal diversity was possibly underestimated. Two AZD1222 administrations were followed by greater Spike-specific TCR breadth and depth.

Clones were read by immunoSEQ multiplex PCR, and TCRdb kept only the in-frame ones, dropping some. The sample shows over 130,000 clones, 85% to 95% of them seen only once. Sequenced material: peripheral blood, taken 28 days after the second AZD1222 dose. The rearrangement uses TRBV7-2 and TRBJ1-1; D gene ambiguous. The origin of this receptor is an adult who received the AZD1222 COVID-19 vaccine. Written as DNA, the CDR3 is TGTGCCAGCAGCTTAGACCCTGGGGTGAACACTGAAGCTTTCTTT. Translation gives CASSLDPGVNTEAFF. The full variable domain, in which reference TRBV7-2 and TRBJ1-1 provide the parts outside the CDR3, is GAGVSQSPSNKVTEKGKDVELRCDPISGHTALYWYRQSLGQGLEFLIYFQGNSAPDKSGLPSDRFSAERTGGSVSTLTIQRTQQEDSAVYLCASSLDPGVNTEAFFGQGTRLTVV.